The 23 T cell receptor beta chains below all came from one sample that was sequenced in a study of T cell responses to AZD1222 COVID-19 vaccine. Sequenced by immunoSEQ multiplex PCR; TCRdb stores in-frame clones only, minus some. The repertoire holds tens of thousands of clones, with 75% to 85% as singletons. The sample consisted of peripheral blood, taken on day 0 of AZD1222 vaccination. These receptors were obtained from an adult in good health.

The genes are TRBV7-2 and TRBJ2-5; the D gene is possibly TRBD2 (5 bases). CDR3 size: 15 residues. Germline V lookup: CDR1 SGHTA, CDR2 FQGNSA. V gave up 4 bases and J gave up 10 bases, with 22 bases separating them. The CDR3 DNA reads TGTGCCAGCAGCTCCCACACCCCCCCTATAAGCGGCCAGTACTTC. Amino acids: CASSSHTPPISGQYF. The variable domain in full, with the rest retrieved from reference TRBV7-2 and TRBJ2-5, is GAGVSQSPSNKVTEKGKDVELRCDPISGHTALYWYRQSLGQGLEFLIYFQGNSAPDKSGLPSDRFSAERTGGSVSTLTIQRTQQEDSAVYLCASSSHTPPISGQYFGPGTRLLVL.

This rearrangement joins TRBV19 to TRBJ2-7; D ambiguous. Germline V gene lookup returns CDR1 LNHDA and CDR2 SQIVND (reference sequence). The CDR3 is 12 residues long. Trimming took 10 bases from V and 6 from J, leaving 16 bases between them. CDR3 nucleotides: TGTGCCACCCTCAAACCCTCGGGCGAGCAGTACTTC. Translated: CATLKPSGEQYF. Supplemented by reference TRBV19 and TRBJ2-7, the full variable domain reads DGGITQSPKYLFRKEGQNVTLSCEQNLNHDAMYWYRQDPGQGLRLIYYSQIVNDFQKGDIAEGYSVSREKKESFPLTVTSAQKNPTAFYLCATLKPSGEQYFGPGTRLTVT.

The chain employs TRBV18 and TRBJ1-3; D is undetermined. The CDR3 covers 15 residues. CDR1 is KGHSH, CDR2 LQKENI, per germline. Trimming removed 0 bases from V and 0 bases from J, with 6 bases in between. The CDR3 DNA reads as TGTGCCAGCTCACCACCGCAGCTCTCTGGAAACACCATATATTTT. The encoded protein is CASSPPQLSGNTIYF.

J is TRBJ2-1 and V is TRBV7-9, with TRBD1 as a possible D gene (5 bases). The V gene's germline CDR1 is SEHNR and CDR2 FQNEAQ (reference sequence). CDR3 length: 12 amino acids. The ends were cut back, 7 bases at V and 10 bases at J, with 14 bases in the middle. As DNA, the CDR3 is TGTGCCAGCATCAGGGCTTTGGGGGAGCAGTTCTTC. Residues: CASIRALGEQFF.

This clone came up once. The chain recombines TRBV19 with TRBJ1-5, with no clear D. This CDR3 has 17 residues. From germline, CDR1 is LNHDA and CDR2 SQIVND (reference sequence). V lost 6 bases to trimming and J lost 0 bases, with 18 bases between them. The CDR3 DNA reads TGTGCCAGTAGACAGTCCCCTTACTCTTATAGCAATCAGCCCCAGCATTTT. Translating it yields CASRQSPYSYSNQPQHF.

This clone was seen more than once but under ten times. The rearrangement links TRBV6-2 or TRBV6-3 to TRBJ1-6; D is undetermined. Germline loops: CDR1 MNHEY, CDR2 SVGEGT. This CDR3 is 13 amino acids long. V lost 0 bases and J 10 bases, leaving 7 bases between the germline ends. The CDR3 loop reads CASSYSGRSPLHF. DNA for the CDR3: TGTGCCAGCAGTTACTCCGGGAGGTCACCCCTCCACTTT.

CDR3 residues: CASSRDRGQNQPQHF. DNA for the CDR3: TGTGCCAGCAGCCGAGACAGGGGCCAAAATCAGCCCCAGCATTTT. The chain is built from TRBV6-2 or TRBV6-3 and TRBJ1-5; 8 positions match TRBD1. This CDR3 spans 15 amino acids. CDR1 and CDR2 (germline): MNHEY, SVGEGT. After removal of 6 bases from V and 4 bases from J, the junction contained 8 bases not matched to a gene.

The rearrangement joins TRBV7-9 to TRBJ1-5, with 9 bases fitting TRBD1. This CDR3 is built from 16 residues. Germline loops: CDR1 SEHNR, CDR2 FQNEAQ (reference sequence). V shed 4 bases and J 7 bases; nucleotides not matched to a gene: 11. CDR3: CASSSSEGQGRQPQHF. CDR3 nucleotides: TGTGCCAGCAGCTCCAGCGAGGGACAGGGAAGGCAGCCCCAGCATTTT.

The V call is TRBV11-3, the J call TRBJ2-4; 9 bases agree with TRBD2. The CDR3 is 15 residues long. V was clipped by 5 bases and J by 8 bases; unmatched bases: 10. CDR1 and CDR2 (germline): SGHNT, YENEEA. CDR3 amino acids: CASSPGGSGSDIQYF. The CDR3 DNA sequence: TGTGCCAGCAGCCCCGGGGGTAGCGGGAGCGACATTCAGTACTTC.

The chain couples TRBV29-1 to TRBJ1-2, with TRBD1 identical over 7 bases. The ends lost 6 bases at V and 8 bases at J; junction bases unmatched: 12. Germline V lookup: CDR1 SQVTM, CDR2 ANQGSEA. The CDR3 covers 13 residues. CDR3 DNA: TGCAGCGTAGGTTTAACAGGGGCGAGGGGCTACACCTTC. Translation: CSVGLTGARGYTF.

In its sample, this clone was seen a few times. Here the CDR3 DNA reads TGTGCCAGCAGTGAAATAGTACCGAGCAATCAGCCCCAGCATTTT. Translation: CASSEIVPSNQPQHF. V usage is TRBV6-1 and J usage is TRBJ1-5; D is unresolved. The CDR3 is 15 residues long. V was cut by 2 bases and J by 1 base, with 9 bases left in between. CDR1 is MNHNS, CDR2 SASEGT, per germline.

The chain employs TRBV4-3 and TRBJ2-1, with 13 bases lining up with TRBD2. V shed 1 base, J shed 9 bases, and the junction held 3 bases outside the gene matches. CDR3 length: 15 amino acids. Germline-derived CDR1 and CDR2 are LGHNA and YSLEER. The CDR3 spells CASSQGTSGRGEQFF. The CDR3 region has the DNA TGCGCCAGCAGCCAAGGGACTAGCGGGAGAGGTGAGCAGTTCTTC.

The V and J genes are TRBV9 and TRBJ1-1; tentatively, D is TRBD1 (6 bases). Trimming removed 0 bases from V and 5 bases from J, with 8 bases in between. Germline lookup yields CDR1 SGDLS and CDR2 YYNGEE. The CDR3 is 13 residues long. The CDR3 here is CASSVETGTEAFF. The CDR3 nucleotides read TGTGCCAGCAGCGTAGAGACAGGTACTGAAGCTTTCTTT.

The genes are TRBV18 and TRBJ2-6; 9 bases fit TRBD2. Trimming cost V 6 bases and J 3 bases; bases outside gene matches: 9. In germline, CDR1 is KGHSH, CDR2 LQKENI. The CDR3 is made up of 17 amino acids. This chain's CDR3 is CASSPGLAMGGANVLTF. The CDR3, as DNA: TGTGCCAGCTCTCCGGGACTAGCTATGGGTGGGGCCAACGTCCTGACTTTC.

This clone was seen a handful of times. This chain connects TRBV2 to TRBJ2-2; D is uncertain. The CDR3 has 13 residues. Trimming pared 3 bases from V and 5 bases from J, leaving 7 bases between. Per the germline V gene, CDR1 is SNHLY and CDR2 is FYNNEI. The CDR3 bases are TGTGCCAGCAGTGAGACCGGTACCGGGGAGCTGTTTTTT. Its protein is CASSETGTGELFF.

The rearrangement joins TRBV6-1 to TRBJ1-6; unclear D gene. Deletions cut 1 base from V and 18 bases from J, with 10 bases between. The CDR3 loop spans 11 amino acids. Germline loops: CDR1 MNHNS, CDR2 SASEGT. Written as DNA, the CDR3 is TGTGCCAGCAGTGAAGTCCGGCCGCCCCACTTT. It specifies CASSEVRPPHF.

The chain is built from TRBV5-1 and TRBJ2-2; either TRBD1 or TRBD2 may fit D (5 bases each). The CDR3 spans 15 residues. Germline V CDR1 and CDR2: SGHRS, YFSETQ. Trimming shortened V by 4 bases and J by 1 base, and 11 bases separated the two germline ends. The CDR3 loop reads CASSIGTLNTGELFF. The DNA for the CDR3 is TGCGCCAGCAGCATCGGGACGTTGAACACCGGGGAGCTGTTTTTT.

The chain recombines TRBV7-9 with TRBJ1-2; D remains unclear. V dropped 6 bases and J dropped 7 bases, with 12 bases sitting between them. The germline V gene encodes CDR1 SEHNR and CDR2 FQNEAQ (reference sequence). The CDR3 covers 12 residues. The CDR3 loop reads CASSSQTRGYTF. CDR3 DNA: TGTGCCAGCAGTTCTCAGACGCGTGGCTACACCTTC.

In DNA, the CDR3 is TGTGCCAGCAGCGCCGGGACTAGCGGGTTCACAGATACGCAGTATTTT. Its protein is CASSAGTSGFTDTQYF. The V gene is TRBV9, the J gene TRBJ2-3; 12 nucleotides line up with TRBD2. The trim removed 3 bases at V and 2 bases at J, leaving 4 bases unmatched. The CDR3 sequence is 16 residues long. The germline CDR1 and CDR2 sequences are SGDLS and YYNGEE.

CDR3 in DNA: TGTGCCAGCAGCCCATCCGGGACAGGGGGCGCTGGGGCCAACGTCCTGACTTTC. This translates into CASSPSGTGGAGANVLTF. V and J are TRBV28 and TRBJ2-6; 12 bases are shared with TRBD1. The CDR3 spans 18 residues. With 6 bases clipped from V and 2 bases from J, the junction kept 8 bases outside the gene matches. Germline V gene sequence: CDR1 MDHEN, CDR2 SYDVKM. The whole variable domain, filled in from reference TRBV28 and TRBJ2-6, reads DVKVTQSSRYLVKRTGEKVFLECVQDMDHENMFWYRQDPGLGLRLIYFSYDVKMKEKGDIPEGYSVSREKKERFSLILESASTNQTSMYLCASSPSGTGGAGANVLTFGAGSRLTVL.

This chain connects TRBV5-6 to TRBJ2-7; 7 positions agree with TRBD1. Germline V gene lookup returns CDR1 SGHDT and CDR2 YYEEEE. Trimming cost V 3 bases and J 2 bases; bases outside gene matches: 5. This CDR3 has 14 amino acids. The CDR3 loop is CASSWGQLTYEQYV. In nucleotides, the CDR3 is TGTGCCAGCAGCTGGGGACAGCTAACCTACGAGCAGTACGTC.

The V and J genes are TRBV2 and TRBJ2-2, with 15 bases identical to TRBD2. The germline gives CDR1 SNHLY, CDR2 FYNNEI. The length of the CDR3 is 16 residues. The V and J ends lost 5 bases and 6 bases, in that order; junction bases with no gene match: 4. DNA for the CDR3: TGTGCCAGCAGTCCGGGACTAGCGGGAGGAGCCGGGGAGCTGTTTTTT. It translates to CASSPGLAGGAGELFF.

The chain joins TRBV3-1 (or the pseudogene TRBV3-2) to TRBJ1-1; D uncertain. V lost 1 base and J 2 bases, leaving 11 bases between the germline ends. The CDR3 length is 15 residues. CDR1 and CDR2 from the germline V gene are LGHDT and YNNKEL (reference sequence). The CDR3 spells CASSQGSPSNTEAFF. CDR3 DNA: TGTGCCAGCAGCCAAGGGTCCCCCTCTAACACTGAAGCTTTCTTT.